The clone carrying this T cell receptor beta chain was observed at least ten times. Its antigen is unidentified. The germline CDR1 and CDR2 sequences are MNHEY and SMNVEV (reference sequence). The CDR3 consists of 19 residues. The V gene end was trimmed by 1 base and the J gene end by 3 bases; junction bases not matched to a gene: 15. This specimen comes from a study of blood T cells in healthy people across ages. A second PCR of roughly 7 to 11 cycles used a sample-barcoded 5' primer and a J-beta primer mix. TCRdb re-analysed the 5' RACE reads in MiXCR, keeping a single row per CDR3 protein. Of around 900,000 distinct CDR3 sequences in the sample, 25% to 35% were seen once. Collection of about 9.4 milliliters of peripheral blood was performed for each donor. Study-wide results and caveats: While age rose, TCR beta diversity per million T cells dropped in a roughly linear way.

This rearrangement joins TRBV27 to TRBJ2-5; 9 bases map to TRBD1. The receptor was derived from a woman aged 80 or over in good health. Input material: blood. DNA for the CDR3: TGTGCCAGCAGTTTATTCGTCCCCCGGAGGGGGACAGGGAAAGAGACCCAGTACTTC. Protein: CASSLFVPRRGTGKETQYF.